This T cell receptor beta chain was sequenced for a study of blood T cell repertoires in COVID-19. As originally analysed: Estimated nucleated cell counts came from reference gene primer amplification. The method was immunoSEQ multiplex PCR; TCRdb's version includes in-frame clones alone and lacks a portion of them. For V, J and clone size, that table is used; D and trimming come from the DNA. Of just over 300,000 clones in the sample, around 89% were seen once. Germline loops: CDR1 SGHRS, CDR2 YFSETQ. The length of the CDR3 is 16 residues. The J segment lost 6 bases and the V segment lost 0 bases, leaving 10 bases of the junction unmatched.

The J gene is TRBJ2-7, the V gene TRBV5-1, with 9 bases lining up with TRBD2. The source material was PBMCs or T cells enriched from blood (not recorded which). This TCR was sampled from a woman aged 18-29 years with acute COVID-19. In DNA, the CDR3 is TGCGCCAGCAGCTTGGCTCCTAGCGGGATCGGTCGCGAGCAGTACTTC. Its translation: CASSLAPSGIGREQYF.